Below are 25 T cell receptor beta chains sequenced from a single sample in a study of control samples from healthy donors and cancer patients. Clones were sequenced by immunoSEQ multiplex PCR, and TCRdb holds only the in-frame ones, with some missing. Here the sample table reports fewer than 250,000 clones. The specimen sequenced was blood. The origin of the receptors is a woman in her twenties or thirties in good health.

The V gene is TRBV19, the J gene TRBJ1-1; TRBD1 is a possible D gene (5 bases). The length of the CDR3 is 15 residues. Trimming stripped 4 bases from V and 1 base from J, with 13 bases between. Germline loops: CDR1 LNHDA, CDR2 SQIVND (reference sequence). The DNA for the CDR3 is TGTGCCAGTAGTAGCCCGGGACGGGAGAACACTGAAGCTTTCTTT. The encoded protein is CASSSPGRENTEAFF.

The rearrangement links TRBV12-3 or TRBV12-4 to TRBJ1-5, with unresolved D. V lost 2 bases and J 7 bases, leaving 6 bases between the germline ends. The CDR3 runs to 12 residues. CDR3 DNA sequence: TGTGCCAGCAGTTTAAACCTCCAGCCCCAGCATTTT. Its protein is CASSLNLQPQHF.

This chain connects TRBV7-9 to TRBJ2-3; perhaps D is TRBD1 or TRBD2 (6 bases each). Germline-derived CDR1 and CDR2 are SEHNR and FQNEAQ (reference sequence). This CDR3 has 15 residues. Deletions cut 0 bases from V and 4 bases from J, with 11 bases between. CDR3 DNA: TGTGCCAGCAGCTTAGCGGGGGGCCGCCCAGATACGCAGTATTTT. Translation gives CASSLAGGRPDTQYF.

The rearrangement links TRBV7-9 to TRBJ2-7; D tentatively reads TRBD1 or TRBD2 (6 bases each). Trimming pared 5 bases from V and 0 bases from J, leaving 17 bases between. CDR3 length equals 16 residues. The germline V gene encodes CDR1 SEHNR and CDR2 FQNEAQ (reference sequence). CDR3 nucleotide sequence: TGTGCCAGCAGCCATTTCGGGGGCAGGAGCTCCTACGAGCAGTACTTC. Its translation: CASSHFGGRSSYEQYF.

J is TRBJ1-1 and V is TRBV6-5; possible D gene TRBD1, 5 bases. Deletions cut 0 bases from V and 4 bases from J, with 15 bases between. Germline V gene data show CDR1 as MNHEY and CDR2 as SVGAGI. This CDR3 spans 16 amino acids. CDR3 amino acids: CASSYSRGLTVTEAFF. In DNA form, the CDR3 reads TGTGCCAGCAGTTACTCGAGGGGACTGACCGTCACTGAAGCTTTCTTT.

The chain joins TRBV24-1 to TRBJ2-5; D is unclear. The CDR3 loop spans 15 amino acids. Deletions cut 2 bases from V and 4 bases from J, with 13 bases between. CDR1 is KGHDR, CDR2 SFDVKD, per germline. The CDR3 DNA follows: TGTGCCACCAGTGATTCAGTAAGGGATCGAGAGACCCAGTACTTC. Translation: CATSDSVRDRETQYF.

The chain links TRBV5-1 to TRBJ1-1, with D hard to call. Trimming removed 3 bases from V and 0 bases from J, with 12 bases in between. From germline, CDR1 is SGHRS and CDR2 YFSETQ. This CDR3 is built from 15 residues. The CDR3 loop is CASSSGKYMNTEAFF. The DNA of the CDR3 is TGCGCCAGCAGCTCCGGGAAATACATGAACACTGAAGCTTTCTTT.

The chain recombines TRBV7-9 with TRBJ2-5, with TRBD2 matching over 7 bases. Trimming took 3 bases from V and 0 from J; bases not matched to a gene: 1. The CDR3 contains 14 residues. CDR1 SEHNR and CDR2 FQNEAQ come from the germline V gene (reference sequence). DNA of the CDR3: TGTGCCAGCAGCTTGCGGGGGAACCAAGAGACCCAGTACTTC. Protein product: CASSLRGNQETQYF.

V is TRBV19 and J is TRBJ1-5; 7 nucleotides match TRBD1. CDR1 is LNHDA, CDR2 SQIVND, per germline (reference sequence). The CDR3 has 17 residues. The ends lost 4 bases at V and 4 bases at J; junction bases unmatched: 13. The CDR3 coding sequence is TGTGCCAGTAGTAATACAGGGGCGGTCGGTCGTAATCAGCCCCAGCATTTT. It encodes CASSNTGAVGRNQPQHF.

This chain joins TRBV19 and TRBJ1-1, with TRBD1 matching over 9 bases. The CDR3 has 15 residues. With V trimmed by 3 bases and J by 0 bases, 2 bases remained unmatched. Germline V gene data show CDR1 as LNHDA and CDR2 as SQIVND (reference sequence). The DNA for the CDR3 is TGTGCCAGTAGTATTACAGGGGGCCTGAACACTGAAGCTTTCTTT. Translated, it gives CASSITGGLNTEAFF.

V is TRBV28 and J is TRBJ1-6; D is ambiguous. With 0 bases removed from V and 9 bases from J, the gap between germline ends came to 6 bases. Per the germline V gene, CDR1 is MDHEN and CDR2 is SYDVKM. This CDR3 has 13 residues. CDR3 protein: CASSLWRSSPLHF. In DNA form, the CDR3 reads TGTGCCAGCAGTTTATGGAGGAGTTCACCCCTCCACTTT.

The chain couples TRBV27 to TRBJ2-3; D unresolved. V lost 2 bases and J lost 6, with 24 bases in between. Germline V gene lookup returns CDR1 MNHEY and CDR2 SMNVEV (reference sequence). There are 18 residues in the CDR3. The CDR3 is CASSLGKRRAAVKDTQYF. CDR3 DNA sequence: TGTGCCAGCAGTTTAGGTAAAAGACGGGCCGCGGTGAAGGATACGCAGTATTTT.

The rearrangement uses TRBV2 and TRBJ1-6; maybe TRBD1 (5 bases). With 6 bases removed from V and 6 bases from J, the gap between germline ends came to 12 bases. Germline CDR1 and CDR2: SNHLY and FYNNEI. The CDR3 covers 14 residues. The CDR3 spells CASRATAINSPLHF. DNA for the CDR3: TGTGCCAGCAGGGCGACAGCCATTAATTCACCCCTCCACTTT.

Worth noting for this clone: Germline is not matched at one junction end, which may reflect a read error. The chain is built from TRBV7-7 and TRBJ2-1; the match to TRBD2 covers 11 bases. Germline V lookup: CDR1 SSHAT, CDR2 FNYEAQ (reference sequence). This CDR3 is 15 amino acids long. The CDR3 DNA follows: TGTGCTAGCAGCTCAGTAGCGGGGGGGAGAGGTGAGCAGTTCTTC. Amino acid sequence: CASSSVAGGRGEQFF.

J is TRBJ1-2 and V is TRBV6-2 or TRBV6-3, with no clear D. V lost 8 bases to trimming and J lost 4 bases, with 20 bases between them. CDR1 is MNHEY, CDR2 SVGEGT, per germline. There are 15 residues in the CDR3. The CDR3 here is CASGSFGVASYGYTF. The DNA for the CDR3 is TGTGCCAGCGGTTCCTTCGGCGTGGCTTCCTATGGCTACACCTTC.

The chain employs TRBV27 and TRBJ1-5, with D possibly being TRBD1 (5 bases). The V end was cut by 5 bases, the J end by 4 bases, with 12 bases between. CDR3 length: 14 amino acids. The germline CDR1 and CDR2 sequences are MNHEY and SMNVEV (reference sequence). For the CDR3, the DNA is TGTGCCAGCAGTCTTCGACAGAGAAATCAGCCCCAGCATTTT. It encodes CASSLRQRNQPQHF.

The chain recombines TRBV6-5 with TRBJ1-3, with 8 bases fitting TRBD1. CDR1 MNHEY and CDR2 SVGAGI come from the germline V gene. Trimming took 6 bases from V and 7 from J; bases not matched to a gene: 5. The CDR3 has 13 residues. CDR3 loop: CASSDRGINTIYF. The DNA of the CDR3 is TGTGCCAGCAGCGACAGGGGTATCAACACCATATATTTT.

The chain joins TRBV25-1 to TRBJ1-6; D ambiguous. The V and J ends lost 3 bases and 14 bases respectively, with 8 bases between them. The V gene's germline CDR1 is MGHDK and CDR2 SYGVNS. This CDR3 has 11 residues. The CDR3 here is CASSEVDTLHF. The CDR3 DNA is TGTGCCAGCAGTGAGGTCGATACCCTCCACTTT.

The V and J genes are TRBV28 and TRBJ1-1, with D perhaps TRBD1 (5 bases). V lost 0 bases to trimming and J lost 6 bases, with 11 bases between them. The length of the CDR3 is 14 residues. The V gene's germline CDR1 is MDHEN and CDR2 SYDVKM. CDR3 nucleotides: TGTGCCAGCAGTTTATGGCGGGGGAAAGCTGAAGCTTTCTTT. It translates to CASSLWRGKAEAFF. The variable domain in full, completed from reference TRBV28 and TRBJ1-1, reads DVKVTQSSRYLVKRTGEKVFLECVQDMDHENMFWYRQDPGLGLRLIYFSYDVKMKEKGDIPEGYSVSREKKERFSLILESASTNQTSMYLCASSLWRGKAEAFFGQGTRLTVV.

The chain recombines TRBV19 with TRBJ2-6; a weak D match, TRBD1 (7 bases). This CDR3 is built from 16 residues. Germline V lookup: CDR1 LNHDA, CDR2 SQIVND (reference sequence). Trimming took off 3 bases at V and 2 bases at J, with 11 bases between the two ends. CDR3: CASSMEGAAGANVLTF. CDR3 coding DNA: TGTGCCAGTAGTATGGAGGGGGCTGCTGGGGCCAACGTCCTGACTTTC.

V is TRBV19 and J is TRBJ1-5; 11 bases line up with TRBD1. V trimming: 6 bases; J trimming: 6 bases; junction bases outside the gene matches: 7. There are 15 residues in the CDR3. The germline gives CDR1 LNHDA, CDR2 SQIVND (reference sequence). CDR3 in DNA: TGTGCCAGTAGAAGGGACAGGGGGACGGGTCAGCCCCAGCATTTT. The encoded protein is CASRRDRGTGQPQHF.

CDR3 protein: CAWSRGSDTQYF. CDR3 nucleotides: TGTGCCTGGAGTCGTGGGTCAGATACGCAGTATTTT. The chain recombines TRBV30 with TRBJ2-3; D not resolved. Per germline, CDR1 GTSNPN and CDR2 SVGIG (reference sequence). This CDR3 contains 12 residues. The V end was cut by 2 bases, the J end by 4 bases, with 7 bases between.

V and J are TRBV2 and TRBJ2-7, with TRBD1 matching 7 bases. Trimming cost V 7 bases and J 4 bases; bases outside gene matches: 4. This CDR3 is built from 12 residues. Germline V gives CDR1 SNHLY, CDR2 FYNNEI. CDR3 nucleotides: TGTGCCAGCACGACAGGGAAATACGAGCAGTACTTC. Its protein product is CASTTGKYEQYF.

This chain links TRBV5-5 with TRBJ1-1; TRBD1 might be the D (5 bases). With 0 bases removed from V and 7 bases from J, the gap between germline ends came to 13 bases. Germline V gene sequence: CDR1 SGHKS, CDR2 YYEKEE (reference sequence). There are 14 residues in the CDR3. The CDR3 DNA sequence: TGTGCCAGCAGCTTGGGTTCAGGGCCGGTTGAAGCTTTCTTT. The encoded protein is CASSLGSGPVEAFF. Full variable domain (remainder filled in from reference TRBV5-5 and TRBJ1-1): DAGVTQSPTHLIKTRGQQVTLRCSPISGHKSVSWYQQVLGQGPQFIFQYYEKEERGRGNFPDRFSARQFPNYSSELNVNALLLGDSALYLCASSLGSGPVEAFFGQGTRLTVV.

The chain couples TRBV30 to TRBJ1-1, with 8 bases lining up with TRBD1. This CDR3 has 14 residues. The germline gives CDR1 GTSNPN, CDR2 SVGIG (reference sequence). The junction had 5 bases not matched to a gene; V was cut back by 5 bases and J by 0 bases. CDR3 amino acids: CAWQGALMNTEAFF. CDR3 nucleotide sequence: TGTGCCTGGCAGGGGGCTTTAATGAACACTGAAGCTTTCTTT. The full variable domain, its missing parts supplied by reference TRBV30 and TRBJ1-1, is SQTIHQWPATLVQPVGSPLSLECTVEGTSNPNLYWYRQAAGRGLQLLFYSVGIGQISSEVPQNLSASRPQDRQFILSSKKLLLSDSGFYLCAWQGALMNTEAFFGQGTRLTVV.